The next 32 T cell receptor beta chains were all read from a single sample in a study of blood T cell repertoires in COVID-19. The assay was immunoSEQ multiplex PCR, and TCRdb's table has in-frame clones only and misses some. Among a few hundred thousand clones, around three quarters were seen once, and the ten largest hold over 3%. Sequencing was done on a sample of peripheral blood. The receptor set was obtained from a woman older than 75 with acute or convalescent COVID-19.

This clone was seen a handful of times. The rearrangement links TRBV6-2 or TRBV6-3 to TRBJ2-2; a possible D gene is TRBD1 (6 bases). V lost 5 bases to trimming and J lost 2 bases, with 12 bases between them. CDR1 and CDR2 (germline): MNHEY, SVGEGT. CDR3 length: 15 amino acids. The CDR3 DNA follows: TGTGCCAGCAGTCGTAACAGGGTTAACACCGGGGAGCTGTTTTTT. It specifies CASSRNRVNTGELFF.

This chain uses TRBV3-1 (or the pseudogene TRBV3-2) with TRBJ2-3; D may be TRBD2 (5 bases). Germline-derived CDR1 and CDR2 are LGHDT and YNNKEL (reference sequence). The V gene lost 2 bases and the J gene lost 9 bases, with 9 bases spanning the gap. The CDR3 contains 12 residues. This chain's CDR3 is CASSQNEGTQYF. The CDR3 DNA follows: TGTGCCAGCAGCCAAAATGAGGGCACGCAGTATTTT.

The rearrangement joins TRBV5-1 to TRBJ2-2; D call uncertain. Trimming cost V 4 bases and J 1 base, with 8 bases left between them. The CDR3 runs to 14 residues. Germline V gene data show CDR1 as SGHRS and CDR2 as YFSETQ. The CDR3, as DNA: TGCGCCAGCAGCCCGGTGCGGAACACCGGGGAGCTGTTTTTT. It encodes CASSPVRNTGELFF.

The CDR3 region is CASSQVEGQEAFF. For the CDR3, the DNA is TGTGCCAGCAGCCAAGTGGAGGGACAGGAAGCTTTCTTT. The chain employs TRBV4-2 and TRBJ1-1, with 7 bases aligning to TRBD1. The germline V gene encodes CDR1 LGHNA and CDR2 YNFKEQ. Trimming removed 1 base from V and 8 bases from J; junction bases left unmatched: 4. This CDR3 has 13 amino acids.

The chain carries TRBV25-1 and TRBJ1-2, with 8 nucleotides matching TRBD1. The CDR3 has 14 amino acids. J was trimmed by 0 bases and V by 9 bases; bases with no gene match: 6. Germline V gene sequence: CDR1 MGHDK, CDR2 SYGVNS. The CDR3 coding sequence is TGTGCCAGACAGGGGGTTTTAGCTAACTATGGCTACACCTTC. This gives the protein CARQGVLANYGYTF.

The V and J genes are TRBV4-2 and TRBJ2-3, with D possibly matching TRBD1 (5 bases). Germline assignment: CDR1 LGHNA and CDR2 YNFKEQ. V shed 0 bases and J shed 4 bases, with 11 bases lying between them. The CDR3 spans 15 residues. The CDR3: CASSQDGARADTQYF. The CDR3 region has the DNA TGTGCCAGCAGCCAAGATGGGGCTCGGGCAGATACGCAGTATTTT.

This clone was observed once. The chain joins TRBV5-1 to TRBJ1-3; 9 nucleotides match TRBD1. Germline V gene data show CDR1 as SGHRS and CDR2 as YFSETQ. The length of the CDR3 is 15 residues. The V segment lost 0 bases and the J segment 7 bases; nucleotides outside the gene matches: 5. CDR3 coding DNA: TGCGCCAGCAGCTTGGAGGGACAGGGTGGTAACACCATATATTTT. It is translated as CASSLEGQGGNTIYF.

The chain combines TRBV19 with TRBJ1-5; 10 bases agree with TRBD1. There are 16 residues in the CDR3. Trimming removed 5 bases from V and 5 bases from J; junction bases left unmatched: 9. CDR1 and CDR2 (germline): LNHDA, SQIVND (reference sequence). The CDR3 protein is CASSSWGTGEYQPQHF. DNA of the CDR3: TGTGCCAGTAGTTCATGGGGGACAGGGGAGTATCAGCCCCAGCATTTT.

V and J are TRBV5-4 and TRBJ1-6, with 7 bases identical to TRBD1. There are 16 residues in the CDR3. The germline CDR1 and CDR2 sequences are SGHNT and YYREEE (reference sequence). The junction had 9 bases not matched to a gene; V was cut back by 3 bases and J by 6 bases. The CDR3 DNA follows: TGTGCCAGCAGCTCGTCCGGGACAGACCGTAATTCACCCCTCCACTTT. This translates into CASSSSGTDRNSPLHF.

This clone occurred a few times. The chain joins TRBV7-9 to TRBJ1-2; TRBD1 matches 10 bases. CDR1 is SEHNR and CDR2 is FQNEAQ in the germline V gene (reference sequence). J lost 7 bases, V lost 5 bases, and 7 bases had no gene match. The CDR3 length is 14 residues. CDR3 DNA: TGTGCCAGCAGCATAGACAGGGGGCCGAGTGGCTACACCTTC. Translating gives CASSIDRGPSGYTF.

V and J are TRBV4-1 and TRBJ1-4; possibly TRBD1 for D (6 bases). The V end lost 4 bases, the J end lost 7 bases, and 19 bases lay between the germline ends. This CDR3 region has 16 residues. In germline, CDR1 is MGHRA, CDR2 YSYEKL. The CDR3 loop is CASSRTLLGGIEKLFF. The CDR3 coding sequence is TGCGCCAGCAGCCGCACCCTGCTAGGGGGAATTGAAAAACTGTTTTTT.

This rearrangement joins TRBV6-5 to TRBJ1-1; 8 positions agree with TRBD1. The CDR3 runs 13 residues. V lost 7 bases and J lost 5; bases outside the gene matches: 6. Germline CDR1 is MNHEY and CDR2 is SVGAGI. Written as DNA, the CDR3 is TGTGCCAGCACCGACAGGGGAGGAACTGAAGCTTTCTTT. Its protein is CASTDRGGTEAFF.

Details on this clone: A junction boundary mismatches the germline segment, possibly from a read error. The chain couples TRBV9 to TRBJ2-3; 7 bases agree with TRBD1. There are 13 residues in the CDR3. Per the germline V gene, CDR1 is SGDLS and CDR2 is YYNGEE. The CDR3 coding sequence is TGTGCCAGCAGCATCTCGGCCGGGACAGAAGGGCATTTT. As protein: CASSISAGTEGHF.

The CDR3 is CASSYSLQLNTEAFF. CDR3 nucleotides: TGTGCCAGCAGTTACTCTCTTCAGTTGAACACTGAAGCTTTCTTT. The gene calls are TRBV6-2 or TRBV6-3 and TRBJ1-1; D is undetermined. This CDR3 is 15 amino acids long. Per the germline V gene, CDR1 is MNHEY and CDR2 is SVGEGT. V lost 0 bases and J 0 bases, leaving 8 bases between the germline ends.

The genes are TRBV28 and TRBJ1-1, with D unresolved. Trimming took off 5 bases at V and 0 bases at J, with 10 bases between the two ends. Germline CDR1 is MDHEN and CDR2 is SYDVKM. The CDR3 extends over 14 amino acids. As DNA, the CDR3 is TGTGCCAGCAGTGATAACGACTTGAACACTGAAGCTTTCTTT. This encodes CASSDNDLNTEAFF. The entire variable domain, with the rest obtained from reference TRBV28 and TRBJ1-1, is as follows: DVKVTQSSRYLVKRTGEKVFLECVQDMDHENMFWYRQDPGLGLRLIYFSYDVKMKEKGDIPEGYSVSREKKERFSLILESASTNQTSMYLCASSDNDLNTEAFFGQGTRLTVV.

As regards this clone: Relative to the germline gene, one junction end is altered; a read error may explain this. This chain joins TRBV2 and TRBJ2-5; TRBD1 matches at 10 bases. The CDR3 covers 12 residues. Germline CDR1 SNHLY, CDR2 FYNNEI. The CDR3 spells CASSIRQGAINF. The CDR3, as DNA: TGTGCCAGCAGCATAAGACAGGGGGCGATCAACTTC.

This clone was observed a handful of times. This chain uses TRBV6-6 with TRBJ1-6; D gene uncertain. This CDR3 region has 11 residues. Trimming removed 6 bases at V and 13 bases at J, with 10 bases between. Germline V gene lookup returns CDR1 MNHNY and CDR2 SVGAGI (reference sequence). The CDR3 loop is CASSLSSPLHF. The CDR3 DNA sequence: TGTGCCAGCAGCCTAAGCTCCCCCCTCCACTTT.

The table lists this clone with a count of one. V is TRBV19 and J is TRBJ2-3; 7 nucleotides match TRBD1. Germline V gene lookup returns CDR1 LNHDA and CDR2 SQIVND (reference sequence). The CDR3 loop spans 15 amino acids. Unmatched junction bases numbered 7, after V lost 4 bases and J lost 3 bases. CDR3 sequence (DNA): TGTGCCAGTAGTAGAGGGGGCTTGGGGACAGATACGCAGTATTTT. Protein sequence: CASSRGGLGTDTQYF.

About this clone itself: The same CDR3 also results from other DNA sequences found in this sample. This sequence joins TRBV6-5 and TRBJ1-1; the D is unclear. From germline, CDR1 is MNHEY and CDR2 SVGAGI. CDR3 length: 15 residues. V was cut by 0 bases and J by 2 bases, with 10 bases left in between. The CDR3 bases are TGTGCCAGCAGTTACTCGATTGGGAGAAACACTGAAGCTTTCTTT. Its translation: CASSYSIGRNTEAFF.

DNA of the CDR3: TGCGCCAGCAGCTTGGGGGGAGCGGGTGAAAAACTGTTTTTT. Translation gives CASSLGGAGEKLFF. The chain has TRBV5-1 and TRBJ1-4; D not resolved. The CDR3 is 14 residues long. CDR1 is SGHRS and CDR2 is YFSETQ in the germline V gene. With 0 bases removed from V and 7 bases from J, the gap between germline ends came to 10 bases. The full variable domain, with the rest looked up from reference TRBV5-1 and TRBJ1-4, is KAGVTQTPRYLIKTRGQQVTLSCSPISGHRSVSWYQQTPGQGLQFLFEYFSETQRNKGNFPGRFSGRQFSNSRSEMNVSTLELGDSALYLCASSLGGAGEKLFFGSGTQLSVL.

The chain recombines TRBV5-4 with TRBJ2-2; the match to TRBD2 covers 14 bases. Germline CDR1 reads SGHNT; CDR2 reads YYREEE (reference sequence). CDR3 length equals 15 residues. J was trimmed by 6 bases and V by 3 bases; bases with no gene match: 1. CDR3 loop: CASSSTSGGAGELFF. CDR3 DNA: TGTGCCAGCAGCTCGACTAGCGGGGGGGCCGGGGAGCTGTTTTTT.

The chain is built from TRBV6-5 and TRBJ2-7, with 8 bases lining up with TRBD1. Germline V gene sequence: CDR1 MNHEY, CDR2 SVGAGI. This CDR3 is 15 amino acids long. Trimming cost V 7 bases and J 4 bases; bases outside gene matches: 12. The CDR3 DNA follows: TGTGCCAGCAAATTGCAGACCCAGGGGGCGTACGAGCAGTACTTC. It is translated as CASKLQTQGAYEQYF.

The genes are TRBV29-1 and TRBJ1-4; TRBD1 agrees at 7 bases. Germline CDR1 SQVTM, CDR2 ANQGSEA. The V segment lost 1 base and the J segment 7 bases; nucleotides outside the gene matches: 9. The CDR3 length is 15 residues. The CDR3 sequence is CSVEVGTGVGEKLFF. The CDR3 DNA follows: TGCAGCGTTGAAGTCGGTACAGGGGTGGGTGAAAAACTGTTTTTT.

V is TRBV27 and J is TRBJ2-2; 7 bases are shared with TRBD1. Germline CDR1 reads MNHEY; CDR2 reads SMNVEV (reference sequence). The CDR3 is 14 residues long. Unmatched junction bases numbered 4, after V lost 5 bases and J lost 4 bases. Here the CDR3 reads CASSVDRATGELFF. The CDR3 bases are TGTGCCAGCAGTGTTGACAGGGCCACCGGGGAGCTGTTTTTT.

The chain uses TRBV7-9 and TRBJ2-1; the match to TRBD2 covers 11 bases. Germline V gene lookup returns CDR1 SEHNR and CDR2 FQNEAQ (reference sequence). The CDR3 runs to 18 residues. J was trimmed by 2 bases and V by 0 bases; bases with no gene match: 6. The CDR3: CASSLASSGRVPYNEQFF. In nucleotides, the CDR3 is TGTGCCAGCAGCTTAGCGAGTAGCGGGAGGGTTCCCTACAATGAGCAGTTCTTC.

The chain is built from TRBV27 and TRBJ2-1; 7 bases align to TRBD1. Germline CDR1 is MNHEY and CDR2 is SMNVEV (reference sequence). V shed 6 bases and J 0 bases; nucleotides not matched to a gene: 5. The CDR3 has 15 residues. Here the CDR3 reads CASRVRDSSYNEQFF. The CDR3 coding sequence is TGTGCCAGCAGAGTCCGGGACAGCTCCTACAATGAGCAGTTCTTC.

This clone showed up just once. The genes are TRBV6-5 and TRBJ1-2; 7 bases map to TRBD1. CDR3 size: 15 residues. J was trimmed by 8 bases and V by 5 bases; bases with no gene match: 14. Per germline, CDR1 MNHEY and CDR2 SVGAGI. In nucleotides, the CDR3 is TGTGCCAGCAGTCACGAAAAAACAGGGGTAGGCGGCTACACCTTC. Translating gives CASSHEKTGVGGYTF.

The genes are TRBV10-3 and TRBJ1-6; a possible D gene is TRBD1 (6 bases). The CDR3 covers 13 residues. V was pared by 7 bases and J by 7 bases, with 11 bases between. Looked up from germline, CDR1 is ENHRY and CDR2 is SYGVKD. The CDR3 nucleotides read TGTGCCATCAACGGACAGCCGAATTCACCCCTCCACTTT. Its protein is CAINGQPNSPLHF.

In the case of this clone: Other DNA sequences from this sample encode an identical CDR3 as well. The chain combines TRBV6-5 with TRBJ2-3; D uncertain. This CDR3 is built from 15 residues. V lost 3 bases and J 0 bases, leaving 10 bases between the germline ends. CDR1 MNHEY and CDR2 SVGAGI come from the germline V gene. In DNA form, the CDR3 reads TGTGCCAGCAGTTATTCTGGTACTAGCACAGATACGCAGTATTTT. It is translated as CASSYSGTSTDTQYF.

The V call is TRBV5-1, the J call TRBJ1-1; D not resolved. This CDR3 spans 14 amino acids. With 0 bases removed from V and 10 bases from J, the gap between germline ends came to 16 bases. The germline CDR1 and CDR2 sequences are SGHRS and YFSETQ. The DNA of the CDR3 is TGCGCCAGCAGCTTGGACCCAACCTCACGGGGAGCTTTCTTT. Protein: CASSLDPTSRGAFF.

CDR3 DNA sequence: TGTGCCAGCAGCTTAGGACAGGATGGGTCGAATTCACCCCTCCACTTT. Translation: CASSLGQDGSNSPLHF. The J gene is TRBJ1-6, the V gene TRBV7-6; TRBD1 is a possible D gene (6 bases). CDR1 and CDR2 from the germline V gene are SGHVS and FNYEAQ. There are 16 residues in the CDR3. V lost 1 base and J lost 7, with 14 bases in between.

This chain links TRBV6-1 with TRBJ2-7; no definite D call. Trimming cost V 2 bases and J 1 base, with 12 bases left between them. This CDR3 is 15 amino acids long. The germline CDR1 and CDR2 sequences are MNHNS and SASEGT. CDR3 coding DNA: TGTGCCAGCAGTGAAAGAGTGCAGGAATCCTACGAGCAGTACTTC. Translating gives CASSERVQESYEQYF.